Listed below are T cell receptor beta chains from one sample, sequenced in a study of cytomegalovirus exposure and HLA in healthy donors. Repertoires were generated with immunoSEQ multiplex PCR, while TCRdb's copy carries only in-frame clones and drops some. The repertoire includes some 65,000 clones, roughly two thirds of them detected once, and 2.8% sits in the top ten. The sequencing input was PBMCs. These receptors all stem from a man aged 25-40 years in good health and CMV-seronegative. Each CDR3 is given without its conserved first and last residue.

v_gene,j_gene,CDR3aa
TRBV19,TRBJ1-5,ASTQDSFSNQPQH
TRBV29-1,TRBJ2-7,STRGTGVDEQY
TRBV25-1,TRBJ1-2,ASSLPGVSGYT
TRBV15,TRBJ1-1,ATSEGTEAF
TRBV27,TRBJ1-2,ASSSSGGDGYT
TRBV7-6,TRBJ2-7,ASSLAGGAREQY
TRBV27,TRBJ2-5,ASSFERGETQY
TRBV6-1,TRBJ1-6,ASSPDREVSPLH
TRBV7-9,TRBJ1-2,ASSFQTDIYT
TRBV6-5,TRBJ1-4,ASSTGQGYEKLF
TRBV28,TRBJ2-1,ASSLGSLQYEQF
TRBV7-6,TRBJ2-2,ASSIPRSSTGELF
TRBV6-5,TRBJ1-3,ASGDSGDTIY
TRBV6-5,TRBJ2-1,ASSYSLILGGNEQF
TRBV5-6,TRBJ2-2,ASSFTRNTGELF
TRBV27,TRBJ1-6,ASSLNGGGNSPLH
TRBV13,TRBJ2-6,ASSLVGGSGANVLT
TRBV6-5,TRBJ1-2,ATKPGTGFNYGYT
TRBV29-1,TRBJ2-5,SVDPGQEKVQETQY
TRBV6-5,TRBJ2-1,ASSRTNNEQF
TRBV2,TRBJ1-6,ASSDPLVSSYNSPLH
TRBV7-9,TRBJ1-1,ASSLETGGWTEAF
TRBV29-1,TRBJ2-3,SVDHPGTDTQY
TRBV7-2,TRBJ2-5,ASSLIGGGETQY
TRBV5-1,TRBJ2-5,ASSSGTSRETQY
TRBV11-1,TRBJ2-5,ASSYMTGLQETQY